The clone carrying this T cell receptor beta chain was observed many times. The antigen remains unidentified. These data belong to a study of T cell repertoires in cytomegalovirus infection. TCRdb re-called the reads with MiXCR, one entry per CDR3 protein. Among approximately 730,000 distinct CDR3 sequences, about 29% were seen once, and the ten largest hold under 15%. Sequenced material: cultured CD8+ T cells from PBMCs, taken from culture after CMV antigen stimulation. This receptor was obtained from a human donor in good health (CMV status not recorded). Some clones in this sample may be carry-over from other donors' samples.

The CDR3 spells CASSLRLARNNEQFF. CDR3 nucleotides: TGTGCCAGCAGCTTAAGACTAGCGAGGAACAATGAGCAGTTCTTC. The chain employs TRBV7-8 and TRBJ2-1; 8 nucleotides line up with TRBD2. V shed 2 bases and J 5 bases; nucleotides not matched to a gene: 5. This CDR3 has 15 amino acids. The germline V gene has CDR1 SGHVS and CDR2 FQNEAQ.